Below are 17 T cell receptor beta chains sequenced from a single sample in a study of blood T cell repertoires in COVID-19. Only in-frame clones appear in the TCRdb table, and some are missing; sequencing was by immunoSEQ multiplex PCR. The data hold roughly 220,000 clones, with about 84% observed a single time. The sequencing sample was made of PBMCs or T cells enriched from blood (not recorded which). The source of these receptors is a man aged 30-40 years with acute COVID-19.

This chain links TRBV28 with TRBJ2-6; D gene uncertain. CDR3 length equals 13 residues. V was cut by 8 bases and J by 0 bases, with 5 bases left in between. From germline, CDR1 is MDHEN and CDR2 SYDVKM. CDR3: CASVSSGANVLTF. The CDR3 nucleotides are TGTGCCAGCGTTAGCTCTGGGGCCAACGTCCTGACTTTC.

This clone showed up just a few times. The DNA for the CDR3 is TGTGCCAGCAGCCCCGAGGGACAGTCGAACACTGAAGCTTTCTTT. It yields the protein CASSPEGQSNTEAFF. This chain links TRBV14 with TRBJ1-1; TRBD1 matches 7 bases. The length of the CDR3 is 15 residues. Germline-derived CDR1 and CDR2 are SGHDN and FVKESK. The V gene end was trimmed by 4 bases and the J gene end by 1 base; junction bases not matched to a gene: 6.

CDR3 region: CASSVGTAAYEQYF. CDR3 in DNA: TGTGCCAGCAGCGTTGGGACAGCTGCCTACGAGCAGTACTTC. The chain couples TRBV5-4 to TRBJ2-7; TRBD1 agrees at 7 bases. The CDR3 is 14 residues long. V gave up 4 bases and J gave up 2 bases; unmatched junction bases: 6. The germline gives CDR1 SGHNT, CDR2 YYREEE (reference sequence).

This clone was picked up a small number of times. The chain is built from TRBV5-6 and TRBJ1-1; unclear D gene. The germline V gene encodes CDR1 SGHDT and CDR2 YYEEEE. The germline V and J ends were trimmed by 0 bases and 4 bases, with 13 bases remaining between them. This CDR3 has 15 amino acids. CDR3 residues: CASSLAGGSGTEAFF. The DNA for the CDR3 is TGTGCCAGCAGCTTGGCCGGTGGGAGTGGCACTGAAGCTTTCTTT.

For the CDR3, the DNA is TGTGCCAGCAGCCGCGAGAGGACTCACACAGATACGCAGTATTTT. Translation: CASSRERTHTDTQYF. This rearrangement joins TRBV4-2 to TRBJ2-3; a weak D match, TRBD2 (5 bases). The CDR3 runs to 15 residues. V dropped 4 bases and J dropped 2 bases, with 13 bases sitting between them. Germline CDR1 is LGHNA and CDR2 is YNFKEQ.

This clone was counted a few times. The chain is built from TRBV19 and TRBJ1-1; 7 nucleotides align to TRBD1. The CDR3 totals 11 residues. Trimming at V came to 4 bases and at J to 11 bases, leaving 4 bases not matched to a gene. Germline loops: CDR1 LNHDA, CDR2 SQIVND (reference sequence). CDR3 in DNA: TGTGCCAGTAGTACGACAGGGTGGGCTTTCTTT. Protein: CASSTTGWAFF. The entire variable domain, with the rest obtained from reference TRBV19 and TRBJ1-1, is as follows: DGGITQSPKYLFRKEGQNVTLSCEQNLNHDAMYWYRQDPGQGLRLIYYSQIVNDFQKGDIAEGYSVSREKKESFPLTVTSAQKNPTAFYLCASSTTGWAFFGQGTRLTVV.

This clone was seen only once. V is TRBV19 and J is TRBJ1-2; D call uncertain. CDR1 LNHDA and CDR2 SQIVND come from the germline V gene (reference sequence). The CDR3 runs 15 residues. Trimming shortened V by 3 bases and J by 2 bases, and 13 bases separated the two germline ends. The chain's CDR3 is CASSMGISGNYGYTF. CDR3 in DNA: TGTGCCAGTAGTATGGGAATATCGGGGAACTATGGCTACACCTTC.

Turning to this clone: Additional DNA sequences in this sample encode the identical CDR3. The chain carries TRBV6-5 and TRBJ2-7; 7 bases are shared with TRBD1. Germline V gene lookup returns CDR1 MNHEY and CDR2 SVGAGI. V gave up 2 bases and J gave up 1 base; unmatched junction bases: 2. CDR3 size: 14 residues. The CDR3, as DNA: TGTGCCAGCAGTTACAGGGGGCAATCCTACGAGCAGTACTTC. Amino acid sequence: CASSYRGQSYEQYF.

The V call is TRBV13, the J call TRBJ1-1, with TRBD1 as a possible D gene (6 bases). This CDR3 spans 14 amino acids. The germline V gene encodes CDR1 PRHDT and CDR2 FYEKMQ (reference sequence). With 2 bases removed from V and 0 bases from J, the gap between germline ends came to 7 bases. CDR3 nucleotides: TGTGCCAGCAGCTTAAGGGGGTTGAACACTGAAGCTTTCTTT. Protein: CASSLRGLNTEAFF. The entire variable domain, with the rest obtained from reference TRBV13 and TRBJ1-1, is as follows: AAGVIQSPRHLIKEKRETATLKCYPIPRHDTVYWYQQGPGQDPQFLISFYEKMQSDKGSIPDRFSAQQFSDYHSELNMSSLELGDSALYFCASSLRGLNTEAFFGQGTRLTVV.

This clone was seen a few times. This chain joins TRBV16 and TRBJ1-2; D not resolved. Germline values: CDR1 KGHSY, CDR2 FQNENV. The CDR3 covers 14 residues. Between the trimmed V and J ends, which lost 1 base and 3 bases, there was a span of 9 bases. CDR3: CASSQLGQDYGYTF. In DNA form, the CDR3 reads TGTGCCAGCAGCCAATTGGGCCAGGACTATGGCTACACCTTC.

The rearrangement links TRBV28 to TRBJ2-5, with TRBD1 matching over 7 bases. V shed 7 bases, J shed 5 bases, and the junction held 7 bases outside the gene matches. Germline CDR1 is MDHEN and CDR2 is SYDVKM. This CDR3 comprises 13 residues. DNA of the CDR3: TGTGCCAGCAAACAAGGGGGCATGGAGACCCAGTACTTC. This gives the protein CASKQGGMETQYF.

This clone has just one count. The chain links TRBV5-1 to TRBJ1-1; 7 bases are shared with TRBD1. From germline, CDR1 is SGHRS and CDR2 YFSETQ. The CDR3 runs 14 residues. The V gene end was trimmed by 0 bases and the J gene end by 5 bases; junction bases not matched to a gene: 4. The CDR3 loop is CASSLAGGNTEAFF. CDR3 coding DNA: TGCGCCAGCAGCTTGGCAGGGGGGAATACTGAAGCTTTCTTT.

This clone has only one observation. The DNA for the CDR3 is TGCGCCAGCAGCCAAGAAGGTGGGGGGTGGACTGAAGCTTTCTTT. Protein: CASSQEGGGWTEAFF. This chain links TRBV4-1 with TRBJ1-1, with a tentative D call TRBD1 (5 bases). Deletions cut 0 bases from V and 5 bases from J, with 13 bases between. The CDR3 is 15 amino acids. CDR1 and CDR2 (germline): MGHRA, YSYEKL.

This clone turned up a few times. V gene TRBV6-1 combines with J gene TRBJ1-1; no firm D call. The CDR3 is made up of 12 amino acids. In germline, CDR1 is MNHNS, CDR2 SASEGT. Trimming removed 1 base at V and 3 bases at J, with 3 bases between. This CDR3 reads CASSEVYTEAFF. Here the CDR3 DNA reads TGTGCCAGCAGTGAAGTATACACTGAAGCTTTCTTT.

The chain has TRBV2 and TRBJ2-5, with D uncertain. V lost 1 base and J 5 bases, leaving 5 bases between the germline ends. The CDR3 loop spans 12 amino acids. Germline CDR1 SNHLY, CDR2 FYNNEI. This CDR3 reads CASSEGSETQYF. CDR3 DNA: TGTGCCAGCAGTGAAGGTTCGGAGACCCAGTACTTC.

The chain has TRBV18 and TRBJ2-3; possible D gene TRBD1, 6 bases. This CDR3 spans 12 amino acids. V was cut by 1 base and J by 14 bases, with 13 bases left in between. Germline V lookup: CDR1 KGHSH, CDR2 LQKENI. The CDR3 nucleotides are TGTGCCAGCTCACCACAAGGGGGAAGGCTGTATTTT. It encodes CASSPQGGRLYF.

V is TRBV2 and J is TRBJ1-3; 10 nucleotides line up with TRBD1. The CDR3 contains 13 residues. Germline values: CDR1 SNHLY, CDR2 FYNNEI. Trimming removed 11 bases from V and 6 bases from J; junction bases left unmatched: 7. The CDR3 sequence: CAFPTGGENTIYF. The CDR3 DNA reads as TGTGCCTTCCCGACAGGGGGCGAAAACACCATATATTTT.